This TCR beta chain was identified in a study of blood T cell repertoires in COVID-19. Germline V lookup: CDR1 DFQATT, CDR2 SNEGSKA (reference sequence). This CDR3 region has 17 residues. V lost 3 bases to trimming and J lost 4 bases, with 24 bases between them. TCRdb's copy holds only in-frame clones and misses some; the assay was immunoSEQ multiplex PCR. The table shows 80,000 to 130,000 clones, with about nine tenths occurring only once. Specimen: peripheral blood. The genes are TRBV20-1 and TRBJ1-1; D might be TRBD1 (5 bases). The clonotype comes from a man between 65 and 85 years old with acute or convalescent COVID-19. CDR3 in DNA: TGCAGTGCTAGTGGAACCTCAGGGAGGTCCTTGGGCACTGAAGCTTTCTTT. This sequence encodes CSASGTSGRSLGTEAFF.